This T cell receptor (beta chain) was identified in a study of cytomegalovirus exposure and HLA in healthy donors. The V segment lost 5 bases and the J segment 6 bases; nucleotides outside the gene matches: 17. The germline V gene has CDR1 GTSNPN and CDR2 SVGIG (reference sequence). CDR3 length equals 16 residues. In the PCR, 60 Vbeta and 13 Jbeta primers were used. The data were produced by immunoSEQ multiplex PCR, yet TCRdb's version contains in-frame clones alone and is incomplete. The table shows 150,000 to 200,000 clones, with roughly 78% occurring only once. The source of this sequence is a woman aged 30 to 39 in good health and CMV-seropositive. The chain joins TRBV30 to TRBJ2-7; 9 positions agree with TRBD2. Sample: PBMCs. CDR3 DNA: TGTGCCTGGGGACCCCTCTCGCGGGAGGGCCAGGTCGAGCAGTACTTC. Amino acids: CAWGPLSREGQVEQYF.